These T cell receptor beta chains were read from a single sample in a study of cytomegalovirus exposure and HLA in healthy donors. Profiling relied on immunoSEQ multiplex PCR, and the TCRdb table lists in-frame clones only, not all of them. The sample consists of 45,000 to 70,000 clones, 65% to 85% of them appearing once. The source material was PBMCs. The receptors derive from a man younger than 45 in good health and CMV-seronegative. The CDR3 runs from the conserved cysteine through the conserved F or W. D genes are given only for firm matches. A clone size is listed for some rows: how often the clone was seen (once, few, many), or a class if it is expanded.

clone size: .
V gene: TRBV7-6
J gene: TRBJ2-1
D gene: .
CDR3 DNA: TGTGCCAGCAGCCTCAGTACCAGCTCCTACAATGAGCAGTTCTTC
CDR3 protein: CASSLSTSSYNEQFF

clone size: .
V gene: TRBV6-5
J gene: TRBJ2-7
D gene: TRBD1
CDR3 DNA: TGTGCCAGCAGTTACCACCCGGGACAGGGAGGTGACGAGCAGTACTTC
CDR3 protein: CASSYHPGQGGDEQYF

clone size: once
V gene: TRBV19
J gene: TRBJ1-2
D gene: .
CDR3 DNA: TGTGCCAGCTTCGACAGTTACGCTAACTATGGCTACACCTTC
CDR3 protein: CASFDSYANYGYTF

clone size: .
V gene: TRBV5-6
J gene: TRBJ2-4
D gene: TRBD1
CDR3 DNA: TGTGCCAGCAGCTCGCGGACAGGGAAAAACATTCAGTACTTC
CDR3 protein: CASSSRTGKNIQYF

clone size: .
V gene: TRBV5-1
J gene: TRBJ2-3
D gene: TRBD2
CDR3 DNA: TGCGCCAGCAGTTTGCTAGCGGGGGGTACAAGCACAGATACGCAGTATTTT
CDR3 protein: CASSLLAGGTSTDTQYF

clone size: .
V gene: TRBV2
J gene: TRBJ1-2
D gene: .
CDR3 DNA: TGTGCCAGCAGTGAAACCCAGGGAGGGTACGGTGGCTACACCTTC
CDR3 protein: CASSETQGGYGGYTF

clone size: .
V gene: TRBV7-2
J gene: TRBJ2-3
D gene: TRBD2
CDR3 DNA: TGTGCCAGCAGCTCAGGATTAGCGGGGTCCACAGATACGCAGTATTTT
CDR3 protein: CASSSGLAGSTDTQYF

clone size: .
V gene: TRBV6-5
J gene: TRBJ1-3
D gene: .
CDR3 DNA: TGTGCCAGCAGCCTCTCAGGGGCCTCTGGAAACACCATATATTTT
CDR3 protein: CASSLSGASGNTIYF

clone size: .
V gene: TRBV19
J gene: TRBJ1-1
D gene: TRBD1
CDR3 DNA: TGTGCCAGTAGCCAACCATCAGGGGGCACGACTGAAGCTTTCTTT
CDR3 protein: CASSQPSGGTTEAFF

clone size: .
V gene: TRBV30
J gene: TRBJ2-3
D gene: .
CDR3 DNA: TGTGCCTGGAATCCCAGGGTTGGGGATACGCAGTATTTT
CDR3 protein: CAWNPRVGDTQYF

clone size: .
V gene: TRBV7-9
J gene: TRBJ2-7
D gene: TRBD1
CDR3 DNA: TGTGCCAGCAGCTTGGCCGGGACAGGGGAAGGCGAGCAGTACTTC
CDR3 protein: CASSLAGTGEGEQYF

clone size: .
V gene: TRBV13
J gene: TRBJ2-1
D gene: TRBD1
CDR3 DNA: TGTGCCAGCAGCTTGATCCGGGACAGGCTTGACAATGAGCAGTTCTTC
CDR3 protein: CASSLIRDRLDNEQFF

clone size: .
V gene: TRBV10-3
J gene: TRBJ2-1
D gene: TRBD1
CDR3 DNA: TGTGCCATCAGGGAAGGGACAGGGAGCTCCTACAATGAGCAGTTCTTC
CDR3 protein: CAIREGTGSSYNEQFF

clone size: .
V gene: TRBV5-8
J gene: TRBJ1-5
D gene: .
CDR3 DNA: TGTGCCAGCAGCCTGTGGGGGGTAGGGGTGGATCAGCCCCAGCATTTT
CDR3 protein: CASSLWGVGVDQPQHF

clone size: .
V gene: TRBV5-1
J gene: TRBJ1-2
D gene: TRBD1
CDR3 DNA: TGCGCCAGCAGCTTGGCCCAGGGGGCAAAGTACTATGGCTACACCTTC
CDR3 protein: CASSLAQGAKYYGYTF

clone size: few
V gene: TRBV5-1
J gene: TRBJ2-2
D gene: TRBD1
CDR3 DNA: TGCGCCAGCAGCTGGGACAGGGACACCGGGGAGCTGTTTTTT
CDR3 protein: CASSWDRDTGELFF

clone size: .
V gene: TRBV2
J gene: TRBJ1-5
D gene: .
CDR3 DNA: TGTGCCAGCACGGGGGAGAGCAATCAGCCCCAGCATTTT
CDR3 protein: CASTGESNQPQHF

clone size: .
V gene: TRBV7-3
J gene: TRBJ2-1
D gene: TRBD2
CDR3 DNA: TGTGCCAGCAGCTCCGGCGGGGGTAGCGGGGGGGATAACTACAACTACAATGAGCAGTTCTTC
CDR3 protein: CASSSGGGSGGDNYNYNEQFF

clone size: .
V gene: TRBV9
J gene: TRBJ2-2
D gene: TRBD2
CDR3 DNA: TGTGCCAGCAGCGTTCTAGCGGGGGGACGGACCGGGGAGCTGTTTTTT
CDR3 protein: CASSVLAGGRTGELFF

clone size: .
V gene: TRBV6-5
J gene: TRBJ1-5
D gene: TRBD1
CDR3 DNA: TGTGCCAGCAGTTACTCGGCAGGGGGGAACCAGCCCCAGCATTTT
CDR3 protein: CASSYSAGGNQPQHF

clone size: once
V gene: TRBV4-3
J gene: TRBJ2-7
D gene: TRBD2
CDR3 DNA: TGCGCCAGCAGCCAGGTAGCGGGGGGAGCCTACGAGCAGTACTTC
CDR3 protein: CASSQVAGGAYEQYF

clone size: .
V gene: TRBV7-3
J gene: TRBJ1-6
D gene: TRBD1
CDR3 DNA: TGTGCCAGCAGCTCGGGACAGGCAAATTCACCCCTCCACTTT
CDR3 protein: CASSSGQANSPLHF

clone size: .
V gene: TRBV30
J gene: TRBJ2-7
D gene: .
CDR3 DNA: TGTGCCTGGAGTGTTGACGGGGGAGGATACGAGCAGTACTTC
CDR3 protein: CAWSVDGGGYEQYF

clone size: .
V gene: TRBV5-1
J gene: TRBJ2-7
D gene: .
CDR3 DNA: TGCGCCAGCAGCTTGGCGTCTTCCTACGAGCAGTACTTC
CDR3 protein: CASSLASSYEQYF

clone size: .
V gene: TRBV29-1
J gene: TRBJ2-1
D gene: .
CDR3 DNA: TGCAGCCTCCTTAGGGGGGGTAAAAATGAGCAGTTCTTC
CDR3 protein: CSLLRGGKNEQFF

clone size: .
V gene: TRBV7-2
J gene: TRBJ2-7
D gene: TRBD1
CDR3 DNA: TGTGCCAGCAGCTTATATCTGACAGGGGCCTACGAGCAGTACTTC
CDR3 protein: CASSLYLTGAYEQYF

clone size: .
V gene: TRBV10-3
J gene: TRBJ1-2
D gene: .
CDR3 DNA: TGTGCCATCAGTGAGTCGCTGGCCGGCTACACCTTC
CDR3 protein: CAISESLAGYTF

clone size: .
V gene: TRBV30
J gene: TRBJ2-2
D gene: .
CDR3 DNA: TGTGCCTGGAGTTCTCTTGGTAGAGACACCGGGGAGCTGTTTTTT
CDR3 protein: CAWSSLGRDTGELFF

clone size: once
V gene: TRBV5-4
J gene: TRBJ2-1
D gene: TRBD2
CDR3 DNA: TGTGCCAGCAGCGGGACTAGCGGGGGGGCTCATCAGTTCTTC
CDR3 protein: CASSGTSGGAHQFF